This T cell receptor beta chain is drawn from a study of blood T cell repertoires in COVID-19. The table came from immunoSEQ multiplex PCR; TCRdb's copy has only in-frame clones and leaves some out. Of about 150,000 clones in the sample, about 83% were seen once. Material: peripheral blood. This sequence was found in a man aged 70-80 years who had recovered from COVID-19.

The CDR3 DNA sequence: TGTGCCAGCAGCTTAGCGGCCGGGAACATTCAGTACTTC. Protein product: CASSLAAGNIQYF. This chain joins TRBV11-2 and TRBJ2-4; D is ambiguous. Germline V gene lookup returns CDR1 SGHAT and CDR2 FQNNGV. CDR3 length equals 13 residues. The V gene lost 1 base and the J gene lost 7 bases, with 8 bases spanning the gap.